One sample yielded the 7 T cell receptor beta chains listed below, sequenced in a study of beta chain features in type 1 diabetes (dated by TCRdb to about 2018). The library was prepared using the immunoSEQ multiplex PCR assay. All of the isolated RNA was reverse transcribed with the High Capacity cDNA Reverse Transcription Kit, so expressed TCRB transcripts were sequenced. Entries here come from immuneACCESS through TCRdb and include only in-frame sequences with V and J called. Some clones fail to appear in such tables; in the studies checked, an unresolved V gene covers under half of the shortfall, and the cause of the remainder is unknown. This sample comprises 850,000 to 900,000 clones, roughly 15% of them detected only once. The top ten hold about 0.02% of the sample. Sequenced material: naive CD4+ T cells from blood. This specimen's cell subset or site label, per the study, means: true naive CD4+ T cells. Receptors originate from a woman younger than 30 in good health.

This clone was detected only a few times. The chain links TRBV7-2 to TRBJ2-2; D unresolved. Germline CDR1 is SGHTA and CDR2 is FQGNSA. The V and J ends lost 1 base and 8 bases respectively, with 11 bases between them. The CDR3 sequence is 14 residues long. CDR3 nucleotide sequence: TGTGCCAGCAGCTTAGATCCGGGCCTAGGGGAGCTGTTTTTT. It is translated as CASSLDPGLGELFF.

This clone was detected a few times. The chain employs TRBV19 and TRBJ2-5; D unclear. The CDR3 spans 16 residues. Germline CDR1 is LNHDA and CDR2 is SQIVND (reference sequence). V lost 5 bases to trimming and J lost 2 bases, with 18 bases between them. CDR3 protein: CASSSPRAGPQETQYF. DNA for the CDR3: TGTGCCAGTAGTTCCCCTCGGGCCGGGCCTCAAGAGACCCAGTACTTC.

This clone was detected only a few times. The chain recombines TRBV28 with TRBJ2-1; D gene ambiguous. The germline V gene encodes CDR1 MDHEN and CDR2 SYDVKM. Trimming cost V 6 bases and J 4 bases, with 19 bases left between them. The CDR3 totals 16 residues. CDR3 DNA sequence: TGTGCCAGCAGCCATCCCTCGGGTGGAGCGTACAATGAGCAGTTCTTC. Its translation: CASSHPSGGAYNEQFF.

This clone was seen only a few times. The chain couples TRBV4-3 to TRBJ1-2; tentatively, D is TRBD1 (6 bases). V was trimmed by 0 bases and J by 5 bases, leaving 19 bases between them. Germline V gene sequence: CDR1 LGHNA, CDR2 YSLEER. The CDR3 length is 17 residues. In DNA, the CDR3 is TGCGCCAGCAGCCAAGATAGGGGGACAAGATCTTGGTATGGCTACACCTTC. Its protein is CASSQDRGTRSWYGYTF.

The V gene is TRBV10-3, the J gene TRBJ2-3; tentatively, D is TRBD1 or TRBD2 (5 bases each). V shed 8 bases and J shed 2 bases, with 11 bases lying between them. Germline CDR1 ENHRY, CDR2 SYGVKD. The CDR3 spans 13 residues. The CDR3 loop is CAIARGVTDTQYF. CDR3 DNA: TGTGCCATCGCTAGGGGAGTCACAGATACGCAGTATTTT.

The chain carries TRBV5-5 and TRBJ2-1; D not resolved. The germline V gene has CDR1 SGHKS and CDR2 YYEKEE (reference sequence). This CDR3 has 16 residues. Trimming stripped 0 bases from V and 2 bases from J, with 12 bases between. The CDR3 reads CASSLVPPAAYNEQFF. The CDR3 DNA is TGTGCCAGCAGCTTGGTCCCCCCAGCCGCCTACAATGAGCAGTTCTTC.

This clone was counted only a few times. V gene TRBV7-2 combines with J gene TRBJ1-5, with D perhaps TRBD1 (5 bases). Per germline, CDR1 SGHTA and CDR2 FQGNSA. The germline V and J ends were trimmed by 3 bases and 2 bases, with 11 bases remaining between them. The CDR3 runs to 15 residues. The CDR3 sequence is CASSFSGGGNQPQHF. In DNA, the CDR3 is TGTGCCAGCAGCTTCTCGGGAGGGGGCAATCAGCCCCAGCATTTT.